Detailed here is one TCR beta chain. Antigen: not known. Clones were sequenced by immunoSEQ multiplex PCR, and TCRdb holds only the in-frame ones, with some missing. Of roughly 1 million clones listed, under 80% are singletons. Adult donors, all healthy and HIV-negative, had no recent acute infections or vaccinations. V shed 5 bases and J shed 0 bases, with 14 bases lying between them. Germline lookup yields CDR1 MNHEY and CDR2 SVGAGI. CDR3 length equals 15 residues. The data belong to a study of shared clonotypes between healthy human individuals. Study observations and caveats: A reduction in generation probabilities was seen for non-shared clonotypes relative to those shared by all four donors.

The sequence derives from a man aged 18 to 30 in good health. This chain connects TRBV6-5 to TRBJ2-7, with a tentative D call TRBD2 (6 bases). Sequencing input: memory CD4+ T cells sorted from blood. Subset of the sample: CD45RA-negative fraction. The CDR3 here is CASSGTASSSYEQYF. The CDR3 bases are TGTGCCAGCAGTGGGACTGCATCGAGCTCCTACGAGCAGTACTTC.